A single sample is the source of the 28 T cell receptor beta chains below, sequenced in a study of T cells in Graves' hyperthyroidism and ophthalmopathy (dated by TCRdb to between 2017 and 2020). Libraries were constructed by multiplex PCR. TCRdb shows the sequencer as Illumina HiSeq 2000. Amplification of TCR beta CDR3 regions was carried out from RNA transcripts. The first round of RT-PCR for the TCR CDR3 was performed with the HTBI primer set and the Qiagen OneStep RT-PCR kit. TCRdb redid the processing of the public reads, applying fastp at Q25 and MiXCR, and retained in-frame beta chains. CDR3 protein sequences are deduplicated, and each keeps its most common genes and DNA. The sample includes 700,000 or so distinct CDR3 sequences, with roughly 17% observed a single time. The ten largest account for approximately 8.4% of the sample. The sample comprised blood. The receptors come from a man younger than 35 with Graves' hyperthyroidism.

The chain combines TRBV5-1 with TRBJ2-3; 9 positions agree with TRBD2. CDR3 size: 17 residues. Germline CDR1 and CDR2: SGHRS and YFSETQ. V gave up 0 bases and J gave up 4 bases; unmatched junction bases: 9. CDR3 amino acids: CASSLVNSGSFSDTQYF. DNA for the CDR3: TGCGCCAGCAGCTTGGTAAATAGCGGGAGCTTCTCAGATACGCAGTATTTT. Together with reference TRBV5-1 and TRBJ2-3, the CDR3 gives the full variable domain: KAGVTQTPRYLIKTRGQQVTLSCSPISGHRSVSWYQQTPGQGLQFLFEYFSETQRNKGNFPGRFSGRQFSNSRSEMNVSTLELGDSALYLCASSLVNSGSFSDTQYFGPGTRLTVL.

The table lists this clonotype with many counts. The chain has TRBV29-1 and TRBJ2-4; D unclear. The length of the CDR3 is 13 residues. With 3 bases removed from V and 0 bases from J, the gap between germline ends came to 6 bases. Germline CDR1 SQVTM, CDR2 ANQGSEA. Here the CDR3 DNA reads TGCAGCGTTGACATGTTAGCCAAAAACATTCAGTACTTC. This translates into CSVDMLAKNIQYF.

At least ten counts were recorded for this clonotype. The CDR3 nucleotides are TGTGCCAGCAGTTACTCGATGGCAGATACGCAGTATTTT. Amino acid sequence: CASSYSMADTQYF. The chain recombines TRBV6-2 or TRBV6-3 with TRBJ2-3; the D is unclear. The germline gives CDR1 MNHEY, CDR2 SVGEGT. The CDR3 length is 13 residues. The V end was cut by 0 bases, the J end by 4 bases, with 5 bases between.

CDR3 DNA: TGTGCCAGTAGTGAGGGACTACTTGCCGGGGAGCTGTTTTTT. Residues: CASSEGLLAGELFF. J is TRBJ2-2 and V is TRBV19, with TRBD2 matching 7 bases. The CDR3 length is 14 residues. The germline V gene encodes CDR1 LNHDA and CDR2 SQIVND (reference sequence). The V segment lost 5 bases and the J segment 6 bases; nucleotides outside the gene matches: 6.

The rearrangement uses TRBV20-1 and TRBJ2-3; 8 bases fit TRBD2. The CDR3 sequence is 15 residues long. Trimming removed 3 bases from V and 1 base from J; junction bases left unmatched: 6. Germline CDR1 DFQATT, CDR2 SNEGSKA (reference sequence). The DNA for the CDR3 is TGCAGTGCTAGTCCCTCGGGAGGGGGCACAGATACGCAGTATTTT. This sequence encodes CSASPSGGGTDTQYF.

This clonotype was recorded only once. Being one base from a much bigger clone, this may be a read error. This rearrangement joins TRBV30 to TRBJ2-7; D gene uncertain. This CDR3 comprises 13 residues. The germline V gene has CDR1 GTSNPN and CDR2 SVGIG (reference sequence). The CDR3 region is CAWSARRTYDQYF. CDR3 bases: TGTGCCTGGAGCGCGCGGAGAACCTACGACCAGTACTTC.

The CDR3 DNA reads as TGTGCCAGCAATCAGGGGGTACTGAACACCGGGGAGCTGTTTTTT. Translating gives CASNQGVLNTGELFF. The chain joins TRBV11-3 to TRBJ2-2, with 7 bases identical to TRBD1. The J segment lost 1 base and the V segment lost 7 bases, leaving 6 bases of the junction unmatched. From germline, CDR1 is SGHNT and CDR2 YENEEA. This CDR3 contains 15 residues.

The CDR3 region is CSARVGGGNTEAFF. CDR3 sequence (DNA): TGCAGTGCTAGAGTAGGGGGCGGGAACACTGAAGCTTTCTTT. The chain carries TRBV20-1 and TRBJ1-1; 7 bases fit TRBD1. CDR3 size: 14 residues. Losses at the gene ends were 1 base for V and 1 base for J; bases not matched to a gene: 3. The germline V gene encodes CDR1 DFQATT and CDR2 SNEGSKA (reference sequence).

In its sample, this clonotype was seen many times. The chain carries TRBV2 and TRBJ1-5, with no clear D. The CDR3 runs 14 residues. V was shortened by 5 bases and J by 5 bases, with 13 bases between the two germline ends. CDR1 and CDR2 (germline): SNHLY, FYNNEI. Here the CDR3 DNA reads TGTGCCAGCAGTCCCGGGGTGGGCGATCAGCCCCAGCATTTT. The encoded protein is CASSPGVGDQPQHF.

This clonotype occurred a few times. This chain connects TRBV20-1 to TRBJ2-7; the match to TRBD2 covers 7 bases. Germline CDR1 DFQATT, CDR2 SNEGSKA (reference sequence). V lost 6 bases to trimming and J lost 2 bases; unmatched junction nucleotides: 13. This CDR3 has 15 residues. CDR3 region: CSAYHRRGGPYEQYF. The CDR3 bases are TGCAGTGCCTATCATAGGAGGGGAGGGCCCTACGAGCAGTACTTC.

Ten or more counts support this clonotype. The chain is built from TRBV28 and TRBJ1-5, with 7 bases fitting TRBD1. V lost 2 bases, J lost 5 bases, and 3 bases stayed unmatched. The CDR3 runs to 14 residues. The V gene's germline CDR1 is MDHEN and CDR2 SYDVKM. The CDR3 loop reads CASSLGQAYQPQHF. In DNA form, the CDR3 reads TGTGCCAGCAGTTTAGGACAGGCTTATCAGCCCCAGCATTTT.

This clonotype has ten or more counts. The rearrangement links TRBV28 to TRBJ1-3; D call uncertain. Germline assignment: CDR1 MDHEN and CDR2 SYDVKM. Between the trimmed V and J ends, which lost 2 bases and 1 base, there was a span of 12 bases. The CDR3 length is 16 residues. The DNA of the CDR3 is TGTGCCAGCAGTTTAATCGGCAGGAGATCTGGAAACACCATATATTTT. Encoded protein: CASSLIGRRSGNTIYF.

This clonotype was counted between two and nine times. The V call is TRBV12-5, the J call TRBJ2-5, with TRBD2 as a possible D gene (6 bases). Germline assignment: CDR1 LGHNT and CDR2 FRNRAP. Trimming removed 3 bases from V and 5 bases from J, with 13 bases in between. This CDR3 is built from 14 residues. This CDR3 reads CASGFPGVMETQYF. The DNA for the CDR3 is TGTGCTAGTGGTTTCCCGGGAGTCATGGAGACCCAGTACTTC.

This clonotype has a handful of counts. The chain employs TRBV2 and TRBJ1-3, with TRBD1 identical over 9 bases. The CDR3 loop spans 18 amino acids. The trim removed 4 bases at V and 0 bases at J, leaving 10 bases unmatched. Germline V CDR1 and CDR2: SNHLY, FYNNEI. DNA for the CDR3: TGTGCCAGCAGTGGTCCGGGACAGGGAACCACCTCTGGAAACACCATATATTTT. Protein sequence: CASSGPGQGTTSGNTIYF.

This clonotype was counted between two and nine times. This chain connects TRBV10-3 to TRBJ2-1; TRBD2 matches 11 bases. With V trimmed by 5 bases and J by 6 bases, 6 bases remained unmatched. CDR3 length equals 15 residues. The germline V gene encodes CDR1 ENHRY and CDR2 SYGVKD. In DNA, the CDR3 is TGTGCCATCAGTATGACTAGCGGGGCGATCAATGAGCAGTTCTTC. Translated: CAISMTSGAINEQFF.

As regards this clonotype: A clone one base away is much larger, so this may be a read error. This chain connects TRBV12-3 or TRBV12-4 to TRBJ2-1; 13 positions match TRBD2. The CDR3 extends over 16 amino acids. The V and J ends lost 7 bases and 0 bases, in that order; junction bases with no gene match: 3. CDR3 DNA sequence: TGTGCCAGCAAACTAGCGGGAGGGGGCTCCTACAATGAGCAGTTCTTC. This codes for CASKLAGGGSYNEQFF.

The chain recombines TRBV6-2 or TRBV6-3 with TRBJ2-5, with D possibly being TRBD1 or TRBD2 (5 bases each). CDR1 is MNHEY and CDR2 is SVGEGT in the germline V gene. The CDR3 runs 14 residues. Trimming took off 5 bases at V and 7 bases at J, with 17 bases between the two ends. CDR3 loop: CASSRGPAHTTQYF. The CDR3 nucleotides are TGTGCCAGCAGTCGGGGACCTGCGCACACGACCCAGTACTTC.

Only a few counts were recorded for this clonotype. The rearrangement links TRBV7-9 to TRBJ1-2, with TRBD1 as a possible D gene (6 bases). Germline V gene data show CDR1 as SEHNR and CDR2 as FQNEAQ (reference sequence). The CDR3 is 15 residues long. V lost 5 bases and J 2 bases, leaving 15 bases between the germline ends. Written as DNA, the CDR3 is TGTGCCAGCAGCGGCGAGGACAGACCCAACTATGGCTACACCTTC. This encodes CASSGEDRPNYGYTF.

The chain uses TRBV3-1 and TRBJ2-1; D is unclear. The V end was cut by 3 bases, the J end by 2 bases, with 11 bases between. CDR1 is LGHDT and CDR2 is YNNKEL in the germline V gene (reference sequence). The CDR3 is 15 amino acids. The CDR3 here is CASSQTLSTYNEQFF. The CDR3 nucleotides read TGTGCCAGCAGCCAGACCCTTTCAACCTACAATGAGCAGTTCTTC.

This clonotype was observed many times. V gene TRBV28 combines with J gene TRBJ1-1; D may be TRBD1 (5 bases). The germline V and J ends were trimmed by 2 bases and 0 bases, with 10 bases remaining between them. The CDR3 has 15 residues. Germline V CDR1 and CDR2: MDHEN, SYDVKM. CDR3 sequence (DNA): TGTGCCAGCAGTTTAATGGAGGGGATGAACACTGAAGCTTTCTTT. It codes for CASSLMEGMNTEAFF. The full variable domain, its missing parts supplied by reference TRBV28 and TRBJ1-1, is DVKVTQSSRYLVKRTGEKVFLECVQDMDHENMFWYRQDPGLGLRLIYFSYDVKMKEKGDIPEGYSVSREKKERFSLILESASTNQTSMYLCASSLMEGMNTEAFFGQGTRLTVV.

This clonotype occurred a few times. The V call is TRBV28, the J call TRBJ1-2; D not resolved. Germline lookup yields CDR1 MDHEN and CDR2 SYDVKM. The CDR3 consists of 15 residues. Trimming removed 2 bases at V and 4 bases at J, with 14 bases between. The DNA of the CDR3 is TGTGCCAGCAGTTTAGGGTCGAACGGAATCTATGGCTACACCTTC. This gives the protein CASSLGSNGIYGYTF.

This clonotype was observed many times. This chain connects TRBV30 to TRBJ2-5, with D unresolved. From germline, CDR1 is GTSNPN and CDR2 SVGIG (reference sequence). The CDR3 has 13 amino acids. V gave up 1 base and J gave up 3 bases, with 9 bases separating them. The CDR3 is CAWSEGIEETQYF. In DNA, the CDR3 is TGTGCCTGGAGTGAAGGGATTGAAGAGACCCAGTACTTC.

This clonotype came up many times. The chain has TRBV7-9 and TRBJ1-2; 8 bases map to TRBD1. V dropped 6 bases and J dropped 0; count of bases not matched to a gene: 3. CDR3 size: 14 residues. From germline, CDR1 is SEHNR and CDR2 FQNEAQ (reference sequence). The CDR3 DNA reads TGTGCCAGCAGGGGACAGGATTCTAACTATGGCTACACCTTC. Protein product: CASRGQDSNYGYTF.

This chain connects TRBV28 to TRBJ1-5; weak D call: TRBD1 (5 bases). The CDR3 spans 15 residues. V was cut by 2 bases and J by 3 bases, with 11 bases left in between. The V gene's germline CDR1 is MDHEN and CDR2 SYDVKM. The CDR3 loop is CASSLRGDHNQPQHF. The CDR3 nucleotides are TGTGCCAGCAGTTTAAGAGGGGACCACAATCAGCCCCAGCATTTT.

The sample holds a few counts of this clonotype. The chain joins TRBV3-1 to TRBJ2-1; 9 bases map to TRBD2. Judging by the DNA end, TRBJ2-7 fits better; the J call may be wrong. Germline CDR1 is LGHDT and CDR2 is YNNKEL (reference sequence). The CDR3 length is 16 residues. For the CDR3, the DNA is TGTGCCAGCAGCCAGGCCAGCGGGAGGTCCTACAATGAGCAGTACTTC. It is translated as CASSQASGRSYNEQYF.

This clonotype has at least ten counts. This rearrangement joins TRBV28 to TRBJ2-3; D is uncertain. CDR3 length: 13 residues. In germline, CDR1 is MDHEN, CDR2 SYDVKM. The V end lost 7 bases, the J end lost 1 base, and 9 bases lay between the germline ends. The CDR3 loop reads CASTDGRTDTQYF. Written as DNA, the CDR3 is TGTGCCAGCACGGACGGCCGCACAGATACGCAGTATTTT.

The V call is TRBV25-1, the J call TRBJ2-7; perhaps D is TRBD1 or TRBD2 (5 bases each). V lost 9 bases and J lost 0, with 15 bases in between. CDR1 MGHDK and CDR2 SYGVNS come from the germline V gene. This CDR3 region has 14 residues. CDR3 sequence: CASRGGGGSYEQYF. Written as DNA, the CDR3 is TGTGCCAGTCGAGGAGGTGGGGGCTCCTACGAGCAGTACTTC.

The chain's CDR3 is CASSLVGGSVGNEQFF. The CDR3 nucleotides read TGCGCCAGCAGCTTGGTTGGGGGGTCAGTAGGTAATGAGCAGTTCTTC. The rearrangement links TRBV5-1 to TRBJ2-1; weak D call: TRBD2 (6 bases). CDR3 length equals 16 residues. V lost 0 bases and J 7 bases, leaving 17 bases between the germline ends. Germline V gene sequence: CDR1 SGHRS, CDR2 YFSETQ.